These T cell receptor beta chains were read from a single sample in a study of T cell responses to AZD1222 COVID-19 vaccine. TCRdb's copy holds only in-frame clones and misses some; the assay was immunoSEQ multiplex PCR. The sample holds roughly 170,000 clones, around 90% seen once. Sequences were derived from peripheral blood, sampled on day 0 of AZD1222 vaccination. Receptor source: an adult in good health. Both conserved end residues are part of each CDR3. Each record gives: J gene, clone size, V gene, D gene, CDR3 protein, CDR3 DNA. The D gene is left open where the match is weak. Clone size is shown for a subset of rows, as once, few, many or a class of expanded clone.

J: TRBJ1-6
size: .
V: TRBV30
D: .
CDR3: CAWSIDRGVPYNSPLHF
DNA: TGTGCCTGGAGTATTGACCGGGGAGTACCCTATAATTCACCCCTCCACTTT

J: TRBJ2-1
size: once
V: TRBV5-1
D: .
CDR3: CASSPQEGMNYNEQFF
DNA: TGCGCCAGTTCCCCTCAGGAGGGAATGAACTACAATGAGCAGTTCTTC

J: TRBJ2-7
size: .
V: TRBV27
D: .
CDR3: CASRSEGVSHEQYF
DNA: TGTGCCAGCAGATCGGAAGGGGTGTCCCACGAGCAGTACTTC

J: TRBJ1-5
size: .
V: TRBV7-8
D: .
CDR3: CASSLEARGLNQPQHF
DNA: TGTGCCAGCAGCTTAGAAGCCAGGGGTTTGAATCAGCCCCAGCATTTT

J: TRBJ1-5
size: few
V: TRBV5-6
D: TRBD1
CDR3: CASSFSGQGAKPQHF
DNA: TGTGCCAGCAGTTTTTCCGGACAGGGGGCAAAGCCCCAGCATTTT

J: TRBJ1-4
size: .
V: TRBV3-1/TRBV3-2
D: .
CDR3: CASSQEGQYNEKLFF
DNA: TGTGCCAGCAGCCAAGAAGGCCAGTACAATGAAAAACTGTTTTTT

J: TRBJ2-7
size: .
V: TRBV14
D: .
CDR3: CASSQGYEQYF
DNA: TGTGCCAGCAGCCAAGGCTACGAGCAGTACTTC

J: TRBJ2-2
size: .
V: TRBV29-1
D: .
CDR3: CSASEGRTGELFF
DNA: TGCAGCGCCTCAGAGGGACGGACCGGGGAGCTGTTTTTT

J: TRBJ2-7
size: .
V: TRBV28
D: TRBD1
CDR3: CASSLGITGQITYEQYF
DNA: TGTGCCAGCAGTTTAGGGATTACGGGACAGATAACCTACGAGCAGTACTTC

J: TRBJ1-3
size: .
V: TRBV27
D: .
CDR3: CASSFSRDPGNTIYF
DNA: TGTGCCAGCAGTTTCAGCAGGGACCCTGGAAACACCATATATTTT

J: TRBJ2-1
size: .
V: TRBV7-9
D: .
CDR3: CASSTIGNEQFF
DNA: TGTGCCAGCAGCACAATCGGCAATGAGCAGTTCTTC

J: TRBJ2-7
size: .
V: TRBV6-5
D: .
CDR3: CASSYRTRGSEQYF
DNA: TGTGCCAGCAGTTACCGTACGCGAGGTAGCGAGCAGTACTTC

J: TRBJ2-1
size: .
V: TRBV2
D: .
CDR3: CASQLGSQYNEQFF
DNA: TGTGCCAGCCAATTGGGGAGCCAGTACAATGAGCAGTTCTTC

J: TRBJ1-2
size: .
V: TRBV7-9
D: .
CDR3: CASSLNTYPYGYTF
DNA: TGTGCCAGCAGCTTAAACACCTACCCTTATGGCTACACCTTC

J: TRBJ2-7
size: .
V: TRBV11-2
D: .
CDR3: CASSLAYEQYF
DNA: TGTGCCAGCAGTCTAGCCTACGAGCAGTACTTC

J: TRBJ2-7
size: .
V: TRBV7-6
D: .
CDR3: CASSLALRGPSFGQYF
DNA: TGTGCCAGCAGCTTAGCGTTGAGGGGCCCCTCTTTCGGGCAGTACTTC

J: TRBJ2-7
size: .
V: TRBV30
D: .
CDR3: CAWSPAGNFYEQYF
DNA: TGTGCCTGGAGTCCGGCGGGAAACTTCTACGAGCAGTACTTC

J: TRBJ2-5
size: .
V: TRBV7-3
D: .
CDR3: CASSLVKGETQYF
DNA: TGTGCCAGCAGCTTGGTTAAGGGGGAGACCCAGTACTTC